These 29 T cell receptor beta chains came from one sample sequenced in a study of long-term antiretroviral therapy in people with HIV. A v3.0 immunoSEQ assay was performed at survey level. Sequencing was performed with immunoSEQ multiplex PCR; in TCRdb, only in-frame clones are kept and a portion is missing. The table lists about 19,000 clones, more than 65% of them singletons. This sample comprised unsorted PBMCs, obtained 0.5 years before starting antiretroviral therapy. The receptors here all came from a woman in her forties or fifties with HIV.

The V and J genes are TRBV19 and TRBJ2-3; 8 nucleotides agree with TRBD1. Germline assignment: CDR1 LNHDA and CDR2 SQIVND (reference sequence). The CDR3 runs to 16 residues. V lost 10 bases to trimming and J lost 2 bases; unmatched junction nucleotides: 14. CDR3 sequence: CATSRRTGRSTDTQYF. The CDR3, as DNA: TGTGCCACCTCTAGGCGGACAGGGAGGTCCACAGATACGCAGTATTTT.

The chain uses TRBV5-4 and TRBJ1-2; TRBD1 agrees at 7 bases. Per the germline V gene, CDR1 is SGHNT and CDR2 is YYREEE (reference sequence). The CDR3 is made up of 14 amino acids. The ends lost 4 bases at V and 1 base at J; junction bases unmatched: 4. This CDR3 reads CASSPPGGNYGYTF. CDR3 DNA sequence: TGTGCCAGCAGCCCCCCAGGGGGTAACTATGGCTACACCTTC. Filled out from reference TRBV5-4 and TRBJ1-2, the complete variable domain reads ETGVTQSPTHLIKTRGQQVTLRCSSQSGHNTVSWYQQALGQGPQFIFQYYREEENGRGNFPPRFSGLQFPNYSSELNVNALELDDSALYLCASSPPGGNYGYTFGSGTRLTVV.

This clone was detected a few times. The rearrangement joins TRBV6-5 to TRBJ1-6, with D possibly matching TRBD1 (5 bases). Germline lookup yields CDR1 MNHEY and CDR2 SVGAGI. The CDR3 is 15 residues long. V shed 6 bases and J shed 9 bases, with 18 bases lying between them. The chain's CDR3 is CASSPAPEGSSPLHF. The CDR3 DNA follows: TGTGCCAGCAGCCCCGCTCCGGAGGGGAGTTCACCCCTCCACTTT.

The V gene is TRBV19, the J gene TRBJ2-1; TRBD2 agrees at 15 bases. J was trimmed by 8 bases and V by 5 bases; bases with no gene match: 4. Germline lookup yields CDR1 LNHDA and CDR2 SQIVND (reference sequence). The CDR3 consists of 15 residues. The CDR3 reads CASSRGLAGGHEQFF. In DNA, the CDR3 is TGTGCCAGTAGTCGTGGACTAGCGGGGGGGCATGAGCAGTTCTTC.

Written as DNA, the CDR3 is TGTGCCAGCAGCTTGCGGGCACTCTCTGGAAACACCATATATTTT. This gives the protein CASSLRALSGNTIYF. The chain employs TRBV7-9 and TRBJ1-3; the D is unclear. This CDR3 comprises 15 residues. In germline, CDR1 is SEHNR, CDR2 FQNEAQ (reference sequence). V gave up 3 bases and J gave up 0 bases, with 9 bases separating them.

The V and J genes are TRBV7-2 and TRBJ1-4; 7 nucleotides line up with TRBD1. The germline gives CDR1 SGHTA, CDR2 FQGNSA. The CDR3 has 14 residues. J was trimmed by 8 bases and V by 5 bases; bases with no gene match: 8. The CDR3: CASSNDREGEKLFF. In DNA, the CDR3 is TGTGCCAGCAGCAACGACAGGGAAGGGGAAAAACTGTTTTTT.

The table lists this clone with a count of one. The chain is built from TRBV7-2 and TRBJ2-4; no firm D call. The V end was cut by 5 bases, the J end by 4 bases, with 9 bases between. Germline V gene data show CDR1 as SGHTA and CDR2 as FQGNSA. This CDR3 is built from 13 residues. CDR3 protein: CASSPRPKNIQYF. CDR3 coding DNA: TGTGCCAGCAGCCCTCGACCAAAAAACATTCAGTACTTC.

This clone was counted a few times. The chain couples TRBV28 to TRBJ2-5, with D tentatively TRBD2 (6 bases). CDR1 and CDR2 (germline): MDHEN, SYDVKM. Deletions cut 5 bases from V and 3 bases from J, with 16 bases between. The CDR3 totals 15 residues. CDR3 coding DNA: TGTGCCAGCAGTCCTGCTAGCCGCGGGAAAGAGACCCAGTACTTC. This encodes CASSPASRGKETQYF.

V and J are TRBV7-9 and TRBJ2-3; TRBD1 or TRBD2 may be the D gene (6 bases each). CDR3 length: 17 amino acids. The V end was cut by 5 bases, the J end by 1 base, with 19 bases between. Germline values: CDR1 SEHNR, CDR2 FQNEAQ (reference sequence). CDR3 DNA: TGTGCCAGCAGCCCCGGGGCGACGGGGGCCCGCACAGATACGCAGTATTTT. It is translated as CASSPGATGARTDTQYF.

V gene TRBV7-9 combines with J gene TRBJ1-2; D call uncertain. CDR1 and CDR2 from the germline V gene are SEHNR and FQNEAQ (reference sequence). Trimming pared 1 base from V and 2 bases from J, leaving 5 bases between. The CDR3 is 13 residues long. CDR3 sequence (DNA): TGTGCCAGCAGCTTAGAACAGAACTATGGCTACACCTTC. Amino acid sequence: CASSLEQNYGYTF.

The gene calls are TRBV12-5 and TRBJ1-2; D unclear. V lost 1 base to trimming and J lost 8 bases, with 17 bases between them. CDR3 length: 15 amino acids. The V gene's germline CDR1 is LGHNT and CDR2 FRNRAP. In DNA form, the CDR3 reads TGTGCTAGTGGTTTGGGAACTTGGACCCCGGGAGGCTACACCTTC. This codes for CASGLGTWTPGGYTF.

This chain connects TRBV2 to TRBJ2-7; the D gene is possibly TRBD2 (7 bases). Deletions cut 5 bases from V and 1 base from J, with 18 bases between. Germline loops: CDR1 SNHLY, CDR2 FYNNEI. CDR3 length: 16 residues. Here the CDR3 DNA reads TGTGCCAGCAGTCAAATGAGGGGGAGGGGGTCCTACGAGCAGTACTTC. Its translation is CASSQMRGRGSYEQYF. The whole variable domain, remainder taken from reference TRBV2 and TRBJ2-7, is EPEVTQTPSHQVTQMGQEVILRCVPISNHLYFYWYRQILGQKVEFLVSFYNNEISEKSEIFDDQFSVERPDGSNFTLKIRSTKLEDSAMYFCASSQMRGRGSYEQYFGPGTRLTVT.

In this sample, this clone turned up a few times. The chain uses TRBV10-3 and TRBJ1-4; D remains ambiguous. Trimming removed 0 bases from V and 7 bases from J, with 15 bases in between. CDR3 length equals 16 residues. Germline CDR1 and CDR2: ENHRY and SYGVKD. The CDR3 is CAISESLLPGGEKLFF. The CDR3 DNA sequence: TGTGCCATCAGTGAGTCACTATTGCCGGGAGGTGAAAAACTGTTTTTT.

This sequence joins TRBV6-1 and TRBJ1-1; D is unresolved. CDR1 is MNHNS, CDR2 SASEGT, per germline. The CDR3 has 14 amino acids. Trimming stripped 2 bases from V and 4 bases from J, with 11 bases between. CDR3 bases: TGTGCCAGCAGTGAAACAATGGAGGTCACTGAAGCTTTCTTT. It codes for CASSETMEVTEAFF.

CDR3 in amino acids: CASSLVGDEQYF. Here the CDR3 DNA reads TGTGCCAGCAGCTTAGTGGGGGACGAGCAGTACTTC. The V and J genes are TRBV5-6 and TRBJ2-7; D may be TRBD1 or TRBD2 (5 bases each). Germline CDR1 SGHDT, CDR2 YYEEEE. V lost 2 bases to trimming and J lost 5 bases, with 8 bases between them. The length of the CDR3 is 12 residues.

The chain links TRBV19 to TRBJ2-5, with D maybe TRBD2 (7 bases). From germline, CDR1 is LNHDA and CDR2 SQIVND (reference sequence). The V end lost 7 bases, the J end lost 1 base, and 16 bases lay between the germline ends. This CDR3 spans 15 amino acids. The CDR3 region has the DNA TGTGCCAGTACCGGCGGGGGCTCCTCCCAAGAGACCCAGTACTTC. This translates into CASTGGGSSQETQYF.

The J gene is TRBJ2-2, the V gene TRBV6-5; a possible D gene is TRBD1 (6 bases). V was cut by 6 bases and J by 14 bases, with 19 bases left in between. This CDR3 has 13 residues. The germline CDR1 and CDR2 sequences are MNHEY and SVGAGI. CDR3 region: CASRPPARGGLFF. DNA for the CDR3: TGTGCCAGCAGGCCTCCCGCGAGAGGGGGTCTGTTTTTT.

This clone was seen a few times. As DNA, the CDR3 is TGTGCCACCCAACAGGCCTTGGAGGAGACCCAGTACTTC. Amino acids: CATQQALEETQYF. The rearrangement uses TRBV15 and TRBJ2-5, with TRBD1 as a possible D gene (5 bases). The CDR3 extends over 13 amino acids. The V gene's germline CDR1 is LNHNV and CDR2 YYDKDF (reference sequence). Trimming left V 8 bases short and J 5 bases short, with 15 bases between.

V usage is TRBV30 and J usage is TRBJ1-6; the D is unclear. This CDR3 comprises 16 residues. Germline V gene lookup returns CDR1 GTSNPN and CDR2 SVGIG (reference sequence). Between the trimmed V and J ends, which lost 3 bases and 3 bases, there was a span of 15 bases. CDR3 sequence reads: CAWRAGQSFYNSPLHF. The CDR3 DNA reads as TGTGCCTGGAGGGCCGGCCAATCTTTCTATAATTCACCCCTCCACTTT.

V usage is TRBV28 and J usage is TRBJ2-7; D not resolved. Germline V gives CDR1 MDHEN, CDR2 SYDVKM. There are 14 residues in the CDR3. V gave up 1 base and J gave up 3 bases, with 10 bases separating them. The CDR3 DNA reads TGTGCCAGCAGTTTATTTGGTGGAAACTACGAGCAGTACTTC. Protein sequence: CASSLFGGNYEQYF.

The genes are TRBV9 and TRBJ1-2; D call uncertain. The CDR3 covers 12 residues. CDR1 is SGDLS and CDR2 is YYNGEE in the germline V gene. V lost 4 bases and J lost 7, with 11 bases in between. Here the CDR3 reads CASSSSTSGYTF. For the CDR3, the DNA is TGTGCCAGCAGCTCCTCTACAAGTGGCTACACCTTC.

The DNA for the CDR3 is TGCGCCAGCCAGCGGGACCCCCAGTTAGGCTCTGGGGCCAACGTCCTGACTTTC. It translates to CASQRDPQLGSGANVLTF. The rearrangement links TRBV5-1 to TRBJ2-6; 7 bases are shared with TRBD2. Germline lookup yields CDR1 SGHRS and CDR2 YFSETQ. V lost 7 bases, J lost 0 bases, and 13 bases stayed unmatched. This CDR3 spans 18 amino acids.

The chain combines TRBV18 with TRBJ2-7; 12 nucleotides agree with TRBD2. This CDR3 is built from 18 residues. With 1 base clipped from V and 4 bases from J, the junction kept 11 bases outside the gene matches. Germline V gene sequence: CDR1 KGHSH, CDR2 LQKENI. The chain's CDR3 is CASSPRPSGGGFWYEQYV. Written as DNA, the CDR3 is TGTGCCAGCTCACCACGTCCTAGCGGGGGGGGCTTCTGGTACGAGCAGTACGTC.

The rearrangement uses TRBV6-1 and TRBJ2-7; D is undetermined. The germline V gene has CDR1 MNHNS and CDR2 SASEGT. Trimming stripped 8 bases from V and 2 bases from J, with 7 bases between. CDR3 length: 11 amino acids. The CDR3 DNA follows: TGTGCCAGCCTTGGAACCTACGAGCAGTACTTC. It encodes CASLGTYEQYF.

The V and J genes are TRBV6-1 and TRBJ1-1; perhaps TRBD1 as D (6 bases). Germline CDR1 MNHNS, CDR2 SASEGT. The CDR3 has 15 amino acids. Trimming removed 2 bases from V and 5 bases from J, with 15 bases in between. CDR3 bases: TGTGCCAGCAGTGAACGCCAGGGGAGGGGAACTGAAGCTTTCTTT. It translates to CASSERQGRGTEAFF.

This clone was recorded once. The V and J genes are TRBV9 and TRBJ2-1, with 8 bases identical to TRBD2. With V trimmed by 1 base and J by 0 bases, 9 bases remained unmatched. The CDR3 has 18 amino acids. Germline V CDR1 and CDR2: SGDLS, YYNGEE. The CDR3 protein is CASSVSTAGGLSYNEQFF. CDR3 in DNA: TGTGCCAGCAGCGTATCCACGGCGGGAGGACTCTCCTACAATGAGCAGTTCTTC.

This sequence joins TRBV6-1 and TRBJ2-2; 8 bases align to TRBD2. The ends lost 2 bases at V and 1 base at J; junction bases unmatched: 0. The CDR3 spans 15 residues. The V gene's germline CDR1 is MNHNS and CDR2 SASEGT. The CDR3 spells CASSELAGNTGELFF. CDR3 in DNA: TGTGCCAGCAGTGAACTAGCGGGGAACACCGGGGAGCTGTTTTTT.

The chain joins TRBV5-1 to TRBJ1-1, with TRBD1 matching over 7 bases. The CDR3 length is 13 residues. Germline CDR1 and CDR2: SGHRS and YFSETQ. Trimming cost V 8 bases and J 0 bases; bases outside gene matches: 4. Here the CDR3 DNA reads TGCGCCAGTCACAGGGGTGTGAACACTGAAGCTTTCTTT. Its translation is CASHRGVNTEAFF.

The rearrangement uses TRBV2 and TRBJ2-7; D gene uncertain. The CDR3 extends over 12 amino acids. The germline V gene encodes CDR1 SNHLY and CDR2 FYNNEI. The V end lost 4 bases, the J end lost 4 bases, and 8 bases lay between the germline ends. The CDR3 sequence: CASSAIVYEQYV. Here the CDR3 DNA reads TGTGCCAGCAGTGCGATCGTGTACGAGCAGTACGTC.